These 30 T cell receptor beta chains share one sample of origin, sequenced in a study of blood T cell repertoires in COVID-19 (dated by TCRdb to 2018 to 2020). Library creation used the immunoSEQ multiplex PCR assay. Held by TCRdb, this immuneACCESS table contains in-frame sequences only and omits some clones. Under half of the omission traces to an unresolved V gene where checked; the cause of the rest is unknown. This sample comprises 68,000 or so clones, roughly 84% of them detected only once. The top ten hold around 10% of the sample. The sample comprised peripheral blood. Receptors originate from a woman aged 45-65 years with acute or convalescent COVID-19.

The chain joins TRBV18 to TRBJ2-7, with 11 bases identical to TRBD1. Per the germline V gene, CDR1 is KGHSH and CDR2 is LQKENI. This CDR3 contains 16 residues. Trimming took 4 bases from V and 5 from J; bases not matched to a gene: 10. Written as DNA, the CDR3 is TGTGCCAGCTCACAACTCCGGGACAGGGGGAGGAACGAGCAGTACTTC. It yields the protein CASSQLRDRGRNEQYF.

This rearrangement joins TRBV12-3 or TRBV12-4 to TRBJ2-5, with D hard to call. The CDR3 has 13 residues. Trimming removed 1 base from V and 2 bases from J, with 5 bases in between. The CDR3 is CASSLGMQETQYF. In nucleotides, the CDR3 is TGTGCCAGCAGTTTAGGTATGCAAGAGACCCAGTACTTC.

The chain combines TRBV10-1 with TRBJ2-7; D gene ambiguous. This CDR3 spans 23 amino acids. Trimming took 8 bases from V and 3 from J, leaving 44 bases between them. Germline V gene sequence: CDR1 WNHNN, CDR2 SYGVQD (reference sequence). CDR3 DNA sequence: TGCGCCAGCGAAGGTACAGAAGACCTTAGACCTCCCATCGATGCCCCCCCTCTCTACGAGCAGTACTTC. Translated: CASEGTEDLRPPIDAPPLYEQYF.

This chain uses TRBV7-9 with TRBJ2-2; the match to TRBD1 covers 8 bases. CDR3 size: 18 residues. V was clipped by 5 bases and J by 1 base; unmatched bases: 12. Germline loops: CDR1 SEHNR, CDR2 FQNEAQ (reference sequence). CDR3 in amino acids: CASSRRDRLTLNTGELFF. The CDR3 nucleotides are TGTGCCAGCAGCCGCCGGGACAGGCTAACCCTGAACACCGGGGAGCTGTTTTTT.

This chain connects TRBV30 to TRBJ1-1, with D perhaps TRBD1 (5 bases). CDR1 GTSNPN and CDR2 SVGIG come from the germline V gene (reference sequence). The CDR3 has 13 amino acids. Trimming stripped 4 bases from V and 0 bases from J, with 9 bases between. The CDR3 nucleotides read TGTGCCTGGAATCAGGACATGAACACTGAAGCTTTCTTT. Translating gives CAWNQDMNTEAFF.

The rearrangement joins TRBV5-1 to TRBJ1-3, with TRBD1 matching 7 bases. V was clipped by 7 bases and J by 9 bases; unmatched bases: 16. Per the germline V gene, CDR1 is SGHRS and CDR2 is YFSETQ. The CDR3 consists of 15 residues. CDR3 amino acids: CASQSGDSGPGTIYF. CDR3 coding DNA: TGCGCCAGCCAGTCCGGGGACAGCGGGCCGGGCACCATATATTTT.

The gene calls are TRBV11-2 and TRBJ1-2; D remains unclear. Germline-derived CDR1 and CDR2 are SGHAT and FQNNGV. The CDR3 totals 16 residues. V was cut by 4 bases and J by 6 bases, with 21 bases left in between. The CDR3 here is CASSSDEGFMVHGYTF. CDR3 nucleotides: TGTGCCAGCAGCTCCGATGAGGGTTTTATGGTCCATGGCTACACCTTC.

The chain uses TRBV18 and TRBJ1-4; D perhaps matches TRBD1 (6 bases). V was clipped by 2 bases and J by 5 bases, with 6 bases between them. The germline V gene encodes CDR1 KGHSH and CDR2 LQKENI. The length of the CDR3 is 13 residues. CDR3 bases: TGTGCCAGCTCACCAGACAGGAATGAAAAACTGTTTTTT. Translation gives CASSPDRNEKLFF.

V is TRBV15 and J is TRBJ2-7; tentative D call: TRBD1 (5 bases). The CDR3 spans 13 residues. V lost 5 bases to trimming and J lost 3 bases, with 11 bases between them. Germline lookup yields CDR1 LNHNV and CDR2 YYDKDF (reference sequence). CDR3: CATSSSDSYEQYF. The CDR3 nucleotides read TGTGCCACCAGCTCAAGTGACAGCTACGAGCAGTACTTC.

This chain links TRBV2 with TRBJ1-3; D not certain. Germline V CDR1 and CDR2: SNHLY, FYNNEI. CDR3 size: 16 residues. The V end lost 4 bases, the J end lost 2 bases, and 15 bases lay between the germline ends. The CDR3 here is CASSVKSVQPGNTIYF. The CDR3 region has the DNA TGTGCCAGCAGTGTTAAGAGTGTACAGCCTGGAAACACCATATATTTT.

This clone appeared many times. This chain uses TRBV28 with TRBJ1-2, with 7 bases identical to TRBD1. CDR3 length: 14 residues. Germline V CDR1 and CDR2: MDHEN, SYDVKM. V shed 6 bases, J shed 6 bases, and the junction held 10 bases outside the gene matches. CDR3 DNA sequence: TGTGCCAGCAGACCCCAGGACAGGTGGAATGGCTACACCTTC. It is translated as CASRPQDRWNGYTF.

The chain couples TRBV29-1 to TRBJ1-2; 11 bases match TRBD1. The germline CDR1 and CDR2 sequences are SQVTM and ANQGSEA. The V segment lost 6 bases and the J segment 8 bases; nucleotides outside the gene matches: 8. The CDR3 loop spans 13 amino acids. The chain's CDR3 is CSVAGQGVGGYTF. The CDR3 DNA follows: TGCAGCGTCGCGGGACAGGGGGTCGGCGGCTACACCTTC.

The chain has TRBV23-1 and TRBJ2-2; D is perhaps TRBD1 (6 bases). TRBV23-1 is annotated as an ORF whose role is uncertain. The CDR3 runs to 16 residues. With 0 bases removed from V and 5 bases from J, the gap between germline ends came to 13 bases. The CDR3, as DNA: TGCGCCAGCAGTCAATCGAGAGGGCAGGGGACCGGGGAGCTGTTTTTT. Protein: CASSQSRGQGTGELFF.

The chain combines TRBV15 with TRBJ2-3; the match to TRBD2 covers 8 bases. The CDR3 runs 16 residues. Germline V gives CDR1 LNHNV, CDR2 YYDKDF (reference sequence). With V trimmed by 3 bases and J by 2 bases, 7 bases remained unmatched. Here the CDR3 DNA reads TGTGCCACCAGCAGCCCTCTAGCGGGCCTCACAGATACGCAGTATTTT. Its protein product is CATSSPLAGLTDTQYF.

This clone has a handful of counts. The chain recombines TRBV5-6 with TRBJ2-5, with D possibly matching TRBD2 (6 bases). Germline V gene lookup returns CDR1 SGHDT and CDR2 YYEEEE. The CDR3 extends over 14 amino acids. V was trimmed by 0 bases and J by 2 bases, leaving 8 bases between them. The CDR3 sequence: CASSLAGGQETQYF. Here the CDR3 DNA reads TGTGCCAGCAGCTTGGCCGGGGGACAAGAGACCCAGTACTTC. Combining the CDR3 with reference TRBV5-6 and TRBJ2-5 gives the whole variable domain DAGVTQSPTHLIKTRGQQVTLRCSPKSGHDTVSWYQQALGQGPQFIFQYYEEEERQRGNFPDRFSGHQFPNYSSELNVNALLLGDSALYLCASSLAGGQETQYFGPGTRLLVL.

The chain is built from TRBV30 and TRBJ2-1; 9 bases align to TRBD2. Germline V gene data show CDR1 as GTSNPN and CDR2 as SVGIG (reference sequence). J lost 2 bases, V lost 0 bases, and 11 bases had no gene match. The CDR3 has 18 amino acids. The CDR3 region is CAWSVASGALDTYNEQFF. CDR3 DNA: TGTGCCTGGAGTGTCGCTAGCGGGGCTCTCGACACCTACAATGAGCAGTTCTTC.

This chain joins TRBV4-2 and TRBJ2-5, with TRBD2 matching 11 bases. The CDR3 sequence is 17 residues long. Germline CDR1 reads LGHNA; CDR2 reads YNFKEQ. With V trimmed by 0 bases and J by 4 bases, 7 bases remained unmatched. The CDR3 nucleotides read TGTGCCAGCAGCCAAGACCCCTTGACTAGCGGGGTAGAGACCCAGTACTTC. This codes for CASSQDPLTSGVETQYF.

This rearrangement joins TRBV28 to TRBJ2-3; 8 nucleotides match TRBD2. This CDR3 contains 15 residues. Germline V gene sequence: CDR1 MDHEN, CDR2 SYDVKM. After removal of 4 bases from V and 8 bases from J, the junction contained 11 bases not matched to a gene. The CDR3 DNA reads TGTGCCAGCAGTTCTGGGACTAGTTTAATCGGTACGCAGTATTTT. Translation: CASSSGTSLIGTQYF.

CDR3 sequence reads: CASSLAVGSYEQYF. The CDR3 nucleotides are TGTGCCAGCAGCCTAGCGGTCGGCTCCTACGAGCAGTACTTC. V gene TRBV3-1 (or the pseudogene TRBV3-2) combines with J gene TRBJ2-7; maybe TRBD2 (6 bases). Germline-derived CDR1 and CDR2 are LGHDT and YNNKEL (reference sequence). Trimming cost V 4 bases and J 0 bases, with 10 bases left between them. The CDR3 extends over 14 amino acids.

This chain links TRBV7-3 with TRBJ2-3, with 9 bases that match TRBD2. CDR1 and CDR2 (germline): SGHTA, FQGTGA. The ends lost 3 bases at V and 1 base at J; junction bases unmatched: 2. This CDR3 is built from 15 residues. The DNA of the CDR3 is TGTGCCAGCAGCTTGCAGCGGGAGGGCACAGATACGCAGTATTTT. Protein sequence: CASSLQREGTDTQYF.

This chain connects TRBV28 to TRBJ2-7; TRBD2 is a possible D gene (5 bases). This CDR3 has 14 amino acids. Per germline, CDR1 MDHEN and CDR2 SYDVKM. V lost 2 bases and J 0 bases, leaving 8 bases between the germline ends. The CDR3 DNA reads TGTGCCAGCAGTTTAAGCGGTCTCTCCTACGAGCAGTACTTC. Protein: CASSLSGLSYEQYF.

This chain connects TRBV5-8 to TRBJ2-5; D is perhaps TRBD1 (5 bases). Germline values: CDR1 SGHTS, CDR2 YDEGEE. V lost 0 bases and J lost 4, with 16 bases in between. This CDR3 has 16 amino acids. The CDR3 nucleotides read TGTGCCAGCAGCTTGGCCATGGGCAGGGTTGTAGAGACCCAGTACTTC. It codes for CASSLAMGRVVETQYF. The entire variable domain, with the rest obtained from reference TRBV5-8 and TRBJ2-5, is as follows: EAGVTQSPTHLIKTRGQQATLRCSPISGHTSVYWYQQALGLGLQFLLWYDEGEERNRGNFPPRFSGRQFPNYSSELNVNALELEDSALYLCASSLAMGRVVETQYFGPGTRLLVL.

J is TRBJ1-5 and V is TRBV6-1; the match to TRBD1 covers 7 bases. The V gene end was trimmed by 0 bases and the J gene end by 1 base; junction bases not matched to a gene: 0. The CDR3 has 15 amino acids. Germline lookup yields CDR1 MNHNS and CDR2 SASEGT. In nucleotides, the CDR3 is TGTGCCAGCAGTGAAGCGGACAGGAGCAATCAGCCCCAGCATTTT. The encoded protein is CASSEADRSNQPQHF.

This clone has a handful of counts. The V call is TRBV9, the J call TRBJ2-3; D ambiguous. Trimming shortened V by 0 bases and J by 2 bases, and 10 bases separated the two germline ends. This CDR3 region has 15 residues. Germline values: CDR1 SGDLS, CDR2 YYNGEE. The CDR3 here is CASSVEPGFTDTQYF. The DNA for the CDR3 is TGTGCCAGCAGCGTAGAACCTGGCTTCACAGATACGCAGTATTTT.

The rearrangement links TRBV9 to TRBJ1-4, with 7 bases aligning to TRBD1. Losses at the gene ends were 1 base for V and 4 bases for J; bases not matched to a gene: 4. CDR1 and CDR2 (germline): SGDLS, YYNGEE. There are 15 residues in the CDR3. The CDR3 coding sequence is TGTGCCAGCAGCGTACGAGGACAGGATAATGAAAAACTGTTTTTT. Translation gives CASSVRGQDNEKLFF. Full variable domain (remainder filled in from reference TRBV9 and TRBJ1-4): DSGVTQTPKHLITATGQRVTLRCSPRSGDLSVYWYQQSLDQGLQFLIQYYNGEERAKGNILERFSAQQFPDLHSELNLSSLELGDSALYFCASSVRGQDNEKLFFGSGTQLSVL.

The rearrangement links TRBV5-1 to TRBJ2-7, with 9 bases identical to TRBD1. The CDR3 runs to 16 residues. Germline assignment: CDR1 SGHRS and CDR2 YFSETQ. Losses at the gene ends were 5 bases for V and 5 bases for J; bases not matched to a gene: 14. The CDR3: CASSRGQGREKNEQYF. For the CDR3, the DNA is TGCGCCAGCAGTCGAGGACAGGGGAGGGAAAAAAACGAGCAGTACTTC.

The chain carries TRBV7-9 and TRBJ1-1; D is perhaps TRBD1 (6 bases). The CDR3 contains 13 residues. CDR1 and CDR2 (germline): SEHNR, FQNEAQ (reference sequence). V was clipped by 2 bases and J by 4 bases, with 8 bases between them. The CDR3 here is CASSLNRVTEAFF. In DNA form, the CDR3 reads TGTGCCAGCAGCTTAAACAGGGTCACTGAAGCTTTCTTT.

In this sample, this clone turned up a few times. The chain joins TRBV6-5 to TRBJ1-1; D ambiguous. Trimming stripped 6 bases from V and 2 bases from J, with 13 bases between. Germline CDR1 MNHEY, CDR2 SVGAGI. The CDR3 length is 14 residues. CDR3 amino acids: CASSHAEGNTEAFF. The CDR3 coding sequence is TGTGCCAGCAGCCACGCCGAGGGTAACACTGAAGCTTTCTTT.

The chain combines TRBV10-3 with TRBJ1-2; TRBD1 might be the D (6 bases). CDR1 ENHRY and CDR2 SYGVKD come from the germline V gene. With 4 bases removed from V and 0 bases from J, the gap between germline ends came to 15 bases. This CDR3 spans 16 amino acids. Here the CDR3 reads CAISGGQGNPNYGYTF. In DNA form, the CDR3 reads TGTGCCATCAGTGGGGGACAAGGGAACCCTAACTATGGCTACACCTTC.

The rearrangement joins TRBV29-1 to TRBJ2-3, with no clear D. Trimming left V 7 bases short and J 7 bases short, with 9 bases between. The CDR3 spans 10 residues. Germline values: CDR1 SQVTM, CDR2 ANQGSEA. The CDR3 coding sequence is TGCAGCGCCATGGAGTATACGCAGTATTTT. It is translated as CSAMEYTQYF.